The 20 T cell receptor beta chains given below trace back to one sample, sequenced in a study of blood T cells in healthy people across ages (dated by TCRdb to between 2014 and 2017). Library preparation employed 5' RACE. Sequencing took place on an Illumina HiSeq 2500. The second PCR ran for roughly 7 to 12 cycles and used a J-beta primer mix along with a sample-barcoded 5' primer. TCRdb cleaned the public reads at Q25 with fastp, built clones with MiXCR and kept in-frame beta chains. Duplicate CDR3 protein sequences are folded into a single record with the most common DNA and genes. The sample table shows 500,000 to 600,000 distinct CDR3 sequences, and 25% to 30% are seen once. About a fifth of the sample belongs to the ten largest clones. The sequenced material came from blood. Source of these receptors: a woman in her 70s in good health.

This rearrangement joins TRBV7-9 to TRBJ2-1, with D possibly matching TRBD2 (5 bases). In germline, CDR1 is SEHNR, CDR2 FQNEAQ (reference sequence). The CDR3 loop spans 15 amino acids. V was shortened by 1 base and J by 2 bases, with 9 bases between the two germline ends. The CDR3 nucleotides are TGTGCCAGCAGCTTAGGAAGCGGAACCTACAATGAGCAGTTCTTC. This codes for CASSLGSGTYNEQFF.

The chain uses TRBV5-1 and TRBJ2-5; TRBD2 might be the D (6 bases). Trimming removed 2 bases at V and 4 bases at J, with 15 bases between. The CDR3 has 15 residues. Germline-derived CDR1 and CDR2 are SGHRS and YFSETQ. CDR3 loop: CASSFMTGDRETQYF. The CDR3 DNA sequence: TGCGCCAGCAGCTTCATGACGGGGGATCGAGAGACCCAGTACTTC.

This clonotype was seen more than once but under ten times. The genes are TRBV9 and TRBJ2-5; possibly TRBD1 for D (6 bases). The V end lost 2 bases, the J end lost 2 bases, and 16 bases lay between the germline ends. The CDR3 length is 16 residues. Germline V lookup: CDR1 SGDLS, CDR2 YYNGEE. CDR3: CASSVGGGEWQETQYF. CDR3 DNA sequence: TGTGCCAGCAGCGTTGGTGGGGGCGAGTGGCAAGAGACCCAGTACTTC.

The rearrangement links TRBV6-1 to TRBJ1-2, with unresolved D. The CDR3 has 13 residues. Germline values: CDR1 MNHNS, CDR2 SASEGT. V shed 6 bases and J shed 1 base, with 9 bases lying between them. The CDR3 region is CASRHQVNYGYTF. The CDR3, as DNA: TGTGCCAGCAGACATCAGGTTAACTATGGCTACACCTTC.

This sequence joins TRBV3-1 and TRBJ2-1; 11 nucleotides match TRBD2. Germline CDR1 and CDR2: LGHDT and YNNKEL (reference sequence). Trimming took 6 bases from V and 3 from J; bases not matched to a gene: 7. This CDR3 is built from 16 residues. The CDR3 is CASRRGLAGGYNEQFF. CDR3 in DNA: TGTGCCAGCAGGAGGGGTCTAGCGGGGGGCTACAATGAGCAGTTCTTC.

Here the CDR3 DNA reads TGCAGTGCTAGACCCCTTGGACAGTTAGAGCAGTACTTC. Translated: CSARPLGQLEQYF. The V call is TRBV20-1, the J call TRBJ2-5; weak D call: TRBD1 (6 bases). Germline CDR1 DFQATT, CDR2 SNEGSKA (reference sequence). Trimming took 2 bases from V and 11 from J, leaving 18 bases between them. The CDR3 length is 13 residues.

V usage is TRBV4-3 and J usage is TRBJ1-1; D gene uncertain. The V and J ends lost 1 base and 1 base respectively, with 10 bases between them. CDR1 is LGHNA and CDR2 is YSLEER in the germline V gene. The CDR3 sequence is 15 residues long. The chain's CDR3 is CASSQVRLPNTEAFF. The CDR3 DNA reads TGCGCCAGCAGCCAAGTAAGACTACCGAACACTGAAGCTTTCTTT.

The sample holds a few counts of this clonotype. This chain joins TRBV12-3 or TRBV12-4 and TRBJ2-4; weak D call: TRBD1 (5 bases). This CDR3 is built from 16 residues. V lost 5 bases to trimming and J lost 0 bases, with 14 bases between them. In nucleotides, the CDR3 is TGTGCCAGCAGTCGCCACCCCAGGGTAGCCAAAAACATTCAGTACTTC. Residues: CASSRHPRVAKNIQYF.

The chain joins TRBV3-1 to TRBJ2-5; the match to TRBD2 covers 7 bases. The CDR3 length is 16 residues. Germline lookup yields CDR1 LGHDT and CDR2 YNNKEL (reference sequence). Trimming took 6 bases from V and 1 from J; bases not matched to a gene: 11. The CDR3 sequence is CASSPRRGGIQETQYF. CDR3 nucleotide sequence: TGTGCCAGCAGTCCCCGGCGGGGAGGGATCCAAGAGACCCAGTACTTC.

The V and J genes are TRBV11-3 and TRBJ1-1, with D perhaps TRBD1 (6 bases). The germline V gene has CDR1 SGHNT and CDR2 YENEEA. The CDR3 extends over 16 amino acids. V lost 0 bases and J lost 2, with 13 bases in between. Written as DNA, the CDR3 is TGTGCCAGCAGCTTAGACCTCAGGGGAGGAAACACTGAAGCTTTCTTT. This sequence encodes CASSLDLRGGNTEAFF.

This rearrangement joins TRBV20-1 to TRBJ1-2, with a weak D call TRBD1 (5 bases). V lost 0 bases, J lost 1 base, and 12 bases lay in between. Germline CDR1 reads DFQATT; CDR2 reads SNEGSKA (reference sequence). The CDR3 totals 15 residues. The CDR3 nucleotides read TGCAGTGCTAGAGACATACGGACATATAACTATGGCTACACCTTC. Translated: CSARDIRTYNYGYTF.

V usage is TRBV20-1 and J usage is TRBJ2-2; a possible D gene is TRBD1 (6 bases). Germline lookup yields CDR1 DFQATT and CDR2 SNEGSKA (reference sequence). CDR3 size: 15 residues. V was pared by 2 bases and J by 4 bases, with 14 bases between. In DNA, the CDR3 is TGCAGTGCTAGACGGCCAGGGGAAGCCACCGGGGAGCTGTTTTTT. Encoded protein: CSARRPGEATGELFF.

The chain combines TRBV12-3 or TRBV12-4 with TRBJ1-2; D is perhaps TRBD1 (5 bases). V lost 5 bases to trimming and J lost 4 bases, with 11 bases between them. This CDR3 is built from 13 residues. DNA of the CDR3: TGTGCCAGCAGTCTCGACAGCATCTATGGCTACACCTTC. Protein product: CASSLDSIYGYTF.

The chain employs TRBV5-5 and TRBJ1-1, with a tentative D call TRBD1 (6 bases). The CDR3 covers 17 residues. In germline, CDR1 is SGHKS, CDR2 YYEKEE (reference sequence). V was trimmed by 4 bases and J by 4 bases, leaving 23 bases between them. CDR3 nucleotide sequence: TGTGCCAGCAGCCCGAGGACCGGACAGTTGATGGGCACTGAAGCTTTCTTT. Its translation: CASSPRTGQLMGTEAFF.

V and J are TRBV10-3 and TRBJ2-5, with 7 bases aligning to TRBD2. The CDR3 extends over 13 amino acids. Germline loops: CDR1 ENHRY, CDR2 SYGVKD. With V trimmed by 8 bases and J by 1 base, 4 bases remained unmatched. The CDR3 region is CAIAERGQETQYF. CDR3 DNA sequence: TGTGCCATCGCCGAGCGGGGCCAAGAGACCCAGTACTTC.

The gene calls are TRBV10-3 and TRBJ2-7; tentative D call: TRBD1 (5 bases). Trimming pared 2 bases from V and 4 bases from J, leaving 21 bases between. The CDR3 has 17 residues. Germline assignment: CDR1 ENHRY and CDR2 SYGVKD. Here the CDR3 DNA reads TGTGCCATCAGTGAGCAGAGTTGGACAAGCGACCTTTACGAGCAGTACTTC. Its translation is CAISEQSWTSDLYEQYF.

This clonotype was counted a few times. The chain uses TRBV7-2 and TRBJ2-3; D unresolved. CDR3 length equals 12 residues. Trimming took 2 bases from V and 4 from J, leaving 4 bases between them. Germline lookup yields CDR1 SGHTA and CDR2 FQGNSA. The CDR3 nucleotides read TGTGCCAGCAGCTTAAATTCAGATACGCAGTATTTT. This codes for CASSLNSDTQYF.

In the case of this clonotype: A much more abundant neighbour one base away suggests this may be a read error. The J gene is TRBJ2-1, the V gene TRBV29-1; possible D gene TRBD1, 6 bases. The DNA end is a closer match to TRBJ2-5, so the J assignment may be wrong. The CDR3 runs to 13 residues. Looked up from germline, CDR1 is SQVTM and CDR2 is ANQGSEA. Here the CDR3 DNA reads TGCAGCGTTGAAGGACAGGCCCAAGAGACCCAGTACTTC. It is translated as CSVEGQAQETQYF.

This clonotype has only a few counts. A read error may produce the germline difference seen at one junction end. This chain links TRBV20-1 with TRBJ1-5, with a weak D call TRBD1 (6 bases). The CDR3 extends over 13 amino acids. Germline lookup yields CDR1 DFQATT and CDR2 SNEGSKA (reference sequence). CDR3 sequence reads: CSAREQGHQPQHF. The CDR3 coding sequence is TGCAGTGCCAGAGAACAGGGCCATCAGCCCCAGCATTTT.

The genes are TRBV21-1 and TRBJ2-3; the listed D gene, TRBD1, was not tested against the DNA. TRBV21-1 is shown as a pseudogene. The CDR3 spans 15 residues. This CDR3 reads CASTTRDRESDTQYF. CDR3 DNA: TGTGCCAGCACCACCCGGGACAGGGAGTCAGATACGCAGTATTTT.